This TCR beta chain is from a study of T cells after yellow fever vaccination (dated by TCRdb to about 2019). With respect to the entire study: The SMART-Seq v4 Ultra Low Input RNA kit was used to prepare libraries from fractions with low cell numbers. Bulk TCR alpha and beta repertoires were sequenced longitudinally to track T-cell clones before and after primary and booster YFV17D yellow fever vaccination. Two healthy male donors, one aged 18 to 29 and one aged 30 to 40 years, were included in the cohort. Bulk PBMC replicates and cell subsets were isolated from blood drawn at multiple timepoints before and after both primary and secondary immunization.

The reads were generated on an Illumina NovaSeq 6000. TCR cDNA was made using 5'RACE template switching, a step that added a universal primer site and unique molecular identifiers. cDNA synthesis was primed from both the TCR alpha and TCR beta constant segments. Library amplification involved two PCR steps, and the second step added sample barcodes and sequencing adapters. Libraries were sequenced on Illumina HiSeq 2500 (2x100 bp) or NovaSeq (2x150 bp). As for the original processing: Reads were demultiplexed and collapsed into UMI consensus sequences with MIGEC, and V(D)J alignment was performed with MiXCR. Using edgeR on replicate PBMC samples, clonotypes were called vaccine-responding if FDR was below 0.01 and the log2 fold change was above 5 up to day 15. Each bulk clonotype was labeled CD4 or CD8 based on which sequenced repertoire, CD4 or CD8, contained the clonotype at higher abundance. Using fastp trimming at Q25 and MiXCR clonotype assembly, TCRdb reanalyzed the public sequencing data and kept in-frame beta chains. CDR3 protein duplicates are merged, each entry listing the most common genes and DNA. Here the V and J calls rest on TCRdb's processing, not on the authors' analysis. Counted in this sample were 250,000 to 400,000 distinct CDR3 sequences; around 4.4% of them appeared once. Roughly 19% of the sample goes to the ten largest clones.

The treatment or condition label corresponds to: live attenuated yellow fever vaccine strain. At each blood-draw timepoint, two biological replicates of bulk PBMCs were collected. A standard Ficoll-Paque protocol was used to isolate PBMCs from peripheral blood. RNA was extracted with TriZol from bulk PBMCs, CD4 and CD8 fractions, and dextramer-positive and dextramer-negative fractions. Study-wide findings and limitations: After the booster, most of the clones that had expanded following primary vaccination were detected again (about 95% of CD4 and around nine tenths of CD8), which suggests that memory was broadly maintained. Because only two donors were included in the study, the extent to which the findings can be generalized is limited. The secondary T-cell response was found to be weaker but faster than the primary response, with a peak reached on day 5 rather than on day 15. Because abundant contaminating clonotypes from the bulk population could be contained in FACS-sorted repertoires, computational filtering was required. A small share of clonotypes occurred in both CD4 and CD8 compartments, likely arising from convergent recombination.

About this clonotype itself: The specificity of this receptor is unknown. No clone much larger than this one lies a single base away; base qualities are absent.

Trimming takes 8 bases off V and 6 bases off J; junction bases not matched to a gene: 9. The germline V gene sets CDR1 to KGHSH and CDR2 to LQKENI. The CDR3 contains 13 residues, cysteine and phenylalanine counted. This entry keeps only the CDR3 DNA: 39 bases, framed from base 1. The V and J genes are TRBV18 and TRBJ1-1, with TRBD1 matching 7 junction bases. The TCR originated in a man aged 18-30 years who received the YFV17D yellow fever vaccine. This sample comprised PBMCs, obtained 15 days after the yellow fever booster vaccination. The base sequence is TGTGCCAGCCAGACCACAGGGGAGGCTGAAGCTTTCTTT. It is translated as CASQTTGEAEAFF.